This TCR beta chain derives from a study of regulatory T cells in long-lasting Graves disease. Overall study results and limits: New patients shared more than 750 public clonotypes, fewer than the approximately 3,000 shared by persistent patients.

As regards this clonotype: Its antigen is not identified.

iRepertoire HTBI primers and Arm-PCR of CDR3 regions built TCR beta libraries. TCRdb re-called the multiplex PCR reads with MiXCR, one entry per CDR3 protein. The data show roughly 700,000 distinct CDR3 sequences, with approximately 29% seen just once and about 40% held by the top ten. Time point specified: persistent/refractory GD, antithyroid drugs over 5 years with positive TRAb. Generation of the TCR library employed RNA extracted from PBMCs. The CDR3 runs to 13 residues. Germline lookup yields CDR1 MNHNS and CDR2 SASEGT. V was cut by 0 bases and J by 9 bases, with 6 bases left in between. This sample comprised peripheral blood mononuclear cells (PBMCs), obtained when the disease was refractory, from a patient treated with antithyroid drugs. The gene calls are TRBV6-1 and TRBJ1-6, with D hard to call. The TCR was taken from a female donor with Graves disease. In DNA, the CDR3 is TGTGCCAGCAGTGAAGCGGTCAGTTCACCCCTCCACTTT. It encodes CASSEAVSSPLHF.